A selection of T cell receptor beta chains follows, all from one sample in a study of control samples from healthy donors and cancer patients. Profiling relied on immunoSEQ multiplex PCR, and the TCRdb table lists in-frame clones only, not all of them. The data show tens of thousands of clones, with more than 80% seen just once and approximately 0.8% held by the top ten. Source material: PBMCs. The origin of the receptors is a man aged 25-45 years with colorectal cancer. The CDR3 runs from the conserved cysteine through the conserved F or W. Fields, in order: V gene, clone size, J gene, D gene, CDR3 protein, CDR3 DNA. D genes are given only for firm matches. A clone size is listed for some rows: how often the clone was seen (once, few, many), or a class if it is expanded.

TRBV29-1,-,TRBJ2-2,-,CSVRNVGPTGELFF,TGCAGCGTGAGGAATGTCGGCCCCACCGGGGAGCTGTTTTTT
TRBV24-1,-,TRBJ2-1,-,CATTGGSGESYNEQFF,TGTGCCACCACTGGCGGGTCGGGGGAGTCCTACAATGAGCAGTTCTTC
TRBV19,-,TRBJ1-5,TRBD1,CASSIVPQGPSIGNQPQHF,TGTGCCAGTAGTATAGTTCCACAGGGGCCGTCCATTGGCAATCAGCCCCAGCATTTT
TRBV9,once,TRBJ1-1,-,CASSETLMNTEAFF,TGTGCCAGCAGCGAGACACTTATGAACACTGAAGCTTTCTTT
TRBV5-6,-,TRBJ1-1,-,CASSLAGDTEAFF,TGTGCCAGCAGCCTGGCTGGCGACACTGAAGCTTTCTTT
TRBV24-1,-,TRBJ2-7,TRBD1,CATSDFQDRGGEQYF,TGTGCCACCAGTGATTTTCAGGACAGGGGTGGCGAGCAGTACTTC
TRBV4-1,once,TRBJ2-3,-,CASSQDGTFEGRTDTQYF,TGCGCCAGCAGCCAAGATGGGACATTTGAAGGACGCACAGATACGCAGTATTTT
TRBV25-1,-,TRBJ2-2,-,CASSEGNTGELFF,TGTGCCAGCAGTGAAGGGAATACCGGGGAGCTGTTTTTT
TRBV4-1,-,TRBJ2-6,-,CASSLNWGGSSSGANVLTF,TGCGCCAGCAGCCTCAATTGGGGAGGATCGAGCTCTGGGGCCAACGTCCTGACTTTC
TRBV18,-,TRBJ2-2,-,CASSPPTGRGLGELFF,TGTGCCAGCTCACCCCCTACCGGGAGGGGGCTCGGGGAGCTGTTTTTT
TRBV25-1,-,TRBJ2-1,TRBD2,CASSEASGAGGEQFF,TGTGCCAGCAGTGAGGCTAGCGGGGCTGGCGGTGAGCAGTTCTTC
TRBV6-2/TRBV6-3,-,TRBJ1-2,TRBD1,CASSYRGRDGYTF,TGTGCCAGCAGTTACAGGGGGCGGGATGGCTACACCTTC
TRBV5-4,-,TRBJ1-3,TRBD1,CASSLEGQSSGNTIYF,TGTGCCAGCAGCTTGGAGGGACAGAGCTCTGGAAACACCATATATTTT
TRBV7-2,-,TRBJ1-1,-,CASSLVGSEAFF,TGTGCCAGCAGCTTAGTCGGGTCCGAAGCTTTCTTT